The 30 T cell receptor beta chains given below trace back to one sample, sequenced in a study of blood T cells in healthy people across ages. Combining a sample-barcoded 5' primer with a J-beta primer mix, a second PCR ran for 7 to 11 cycles. MiXCR was run by TCRdb on the 5' RACE reads, yielding one entry per CDR3 protein. Found here are 600,000 to 800,000 distinct CDR3 sequences, 45% to 60% of them singletons; the top ten hold approximately 15%. What was sequenced was blood. The source of these receptors is a woman of 80 years or more in good health.

The chain uses TRBV7-2 and TRBJ2-5; 11 nucleotides agree with TRBD2. Losses at the gene ends were 1 base for V and 5 bases for J; bases not matched to a gene: 9. The V gene's germline CDR1 is SGHTA and CDR2 FQGNSA. The CDR3 is 17 amino acids. CDR3 region: CASSLELVAGGLETQYF. As DNA, the CDR3 is TGTGCCAGCAGCTTAGAATTGGTAGCGGGGGGGCTGGAGACCCAGTACTTC. The full variable domain, with the rest looked up from reference TRBV7-2 and TRBJ2-5, is GAGVSQSPSNKVTEKGKDVELRCDPISGHTALYWYRQSLGQGLEFLIYFQGNSAPDKSGLPSDRFSAERTGGSVSTLTIQRTQQEDSAVYLCASSLELVAGGLETQYFGPGTRLLVL.

This clonotype was seen ten or more times. The rearrangement uses TRBV5-1 and TRBJ2-5; tentatively, D is TRBD1 (6 bases). From germline, CDR1 is SGHRS and CDR2 YFSETQ. Trimming removed 5 bases from V and 0 bases from J, with 20 bases in between. There are 17 residues in the CDR3. The DNA of the CDR3 is TGCGCCAGCAGTTTAAACGGACAGATTGTATACCAAGAGACCCAGTACTTC. Translated: CASSLNGQIVYQETQYF.

The CDR3 nucleotides read TGTGCCAGCAGCCGCCGGACGCCTCGACAAAGAAAACTGTTTTTT. As protein: CASSRRTPRQRKLFF. The chain has TRBV7-8 and TRBJ1-4; D not resolved. The V end lost 5 bases, the J end lost 10 bases, and 20 bases lay between the germline ends. CDR3 length: 15 residues. Germline CDR1 and CDR2: SGHVS and FQNEAQ.

Details on this clonotype: A much larger clonotype is one base distant, so this may be a read error. For the CDR3, the DNA is TGCAGTGCTAGAGTTCTAGTCCTACAGCAGTACTTC. Translated: CSARVLVLQQYF. J is TRBJ2-5 and V is TRBV20-1; D ambiguous. The V and J ends lost 1 base and 11 bases respectively, with 14 bases between them. CDR1 and CDR2 from the germline V gene are DFQATT and SNEGSKA (reference sequence). The CDR3 has 12 amino acids.

The V and J genes are TRBV20-1 and TRBJ2-3, with D possibly matching TRBD2 (6 bases). The CDR3 spans 14 residues. The germline gives CDR1 DFQATT, CDR2 SNEGSKA (reference sequence). Trimming left V 1 base short and J 0 bases short, with 8 bases between. DNA for the CDR3: TGCAGTGCTAGAGTCGGGACTAGCACAGATACGCAGTATTTT. Amino acid sequence: CSARVGTSTDTQYF.

In regard to this clonotype: This may stem from a read error, because a much larger clone lies one nucleotide away. The gene calls are TRBV6-6 and TRBJ2-1; D call uncertain. TRBJ2-7 explains the end of the DNA better; the J call may be wrong. The germline gives CDR1 MNHNY, CDR2 SVGAGI (reference sequence). The CDR3 sequence is 13 residues long. In nucleotides, the CDR3 is TGTGCCAGCAGTTACGACTCCTACAATGAGCAGTACTTC. Its translation: CASSYDSYNEQYF.

This clonotype has just a few counts. This chain joins TRBV6-6 and TRBJ2-2; either TRBD1 or TRBD2 may supply D (6 bases each). V gave up 2 bases and J gave up 0 bases, with 7 bases separating them. The CDR3 runs 15 residues. The germline V gene has CDR1 MNHNY and CDR2 SVGAGI (reference sequence). The CDR3 DNA follows: TGTGCCAGCAGTTACGGGGGGCCGAACACCGGGGAGCTGTTTTTT. This sequence encodes CASSYGGPNTGELFF.

This rearrangement joins TRBV20-1 to TRBJ2-7, with a weak D call TRBD1 (6 bases). There are 14 residues in the CDR3. In germline, CDR1 is DFQATT, CDR2 SNEGSKA (reference sequence). With 6 bases removed from V and 0 bases from J, the gap between germline ends came to 15 bases. The CDR3 nucleotides read TGCAGTGCCCCCCTGGGGGCGCTCTCCTACGAGCAGTACTTC. It encodes CSAPLGALSYEQYF.

This clonotype showed up just a few times. The chain uses TRBV4-2 and TRBJ2-6; TRBD1 is a possible D gene (6 bases). The CDR3 is made up of 17 amino acids. CDR1 and CDR2 (germline): LGHNA, YNFKEQ. With 6 bases removed from V and 2 bases from J, the gap between germline ends came to 17 bases. The CDR3 DNA is TGTGCCAGCAGTACACAGGGCCAGCGGCCTGGGGCCAACGTCCTGACTTTC. It codes for CASSTQGQRPGANVLTF.

The V gene is TRBV18, the J gene TRBJ2-3; 12 nucleotides agree with TRBD2. This CDR3 has 15 residues. Germline CDR1 and CDR2: KGHSH and LQKENI. The junction had 2 bases not matched to a gene; V was cut back by 3 bases and J by 4 bases. CDR3 nucleotide sequence: TGTGCCAGCTCACCCGGACTAGCGGGATCAGATACGCAGTATTTT. It specifies CASSPGLAGSDTQYF.

In this sample, this clonotype turned up many times. The chain joins TRBV3-1 to TRBJ2-1; D not resolved. Trimming took off 4 bases at V and 3 bases at J, with 10 bases between the two ends. Germline CDR1 LGHDT, CDR2 YNNKEL (reference sequence). This CDR3 spans 14 amino acids. The CDR3 spells CASSPQLIYNEQFF. The CDR3 bases are TGTGCCAGCAGCCCACAGTTGATCTACAATGAGCAGTTCTTC.

The DNA for the CDR3 is TGTGCCAGCAGCTCGTTCGGGCCTGCCTTAAGTGATACGCAGTATTTT. This gives the protein CASSSFGPALSDTQYF. V usage is TRBV7-8 and J usage is TRBJ2-3, with D hard to call. Germline V gene lookup returns CDR1 SGHVS and CDR2 FQNEAQ. This CDR3 is 16 amino acids long. The germline V and J ends were trimmed by 4 bases and 6 bases, with 20 bases remaining between them.

This clonotype was recorded only once. V is TRBV2 and J is TRBJ2-7; D uncertain. Germline CDR1 is SNHLY and CDR2 is FYNNEI. The CDR3 runs to 12 residues. The V gene lost 6 bases and the J gene lost 7 bases, with 13 bases spanning the gap. Written as DNA, the CDR3 is TGTGCCAGCAGCAGTTTCTACAATGAGCAGTACTTC. It specifies CASSSFYNEQYF.

This sequence joins TRBV29-1 and TRBJ2-4; D unclear. V was shortened by 1 base and J by 0 bases, with 10 bases between the two germline ends. The CDR3 runs 15 residues. Germline V gives CDR1 SQVTM, CDR2 ANQGSEA. This CDR3 reads CSVEGEPLAKNIQYF. Written as DNA, the CDR3 is TGCAGCGTTGAAGGGGAACCCCTAGCCAAAAACATTCAGTACTTC.

The V gene is TRBV7-2, the J gene TRBJ2-1; 8 bases are shared with TRBD2. Trimming took 0 bases from V and 7 from J; bases not matched to a gene: 5. Germline CDR1 is SGHTA and CDR2 is FQGNSA. The CDR3 extends over 15 amino acids. This CDR3 reads CASSLAPGGRNEQFF. The CDR3 DNA reads as TGTGCCAGCAGCTTAGCGCCGGGGGGGCGGAATGAGCAGTTCTTC.

The chain links TRBV7-2 to TRBJ2-3; possible D gene TRBD2, 5 bases. V was clipped by 2 bases and J by 2 bases, with 17 bases between them. Germline V gene lookup returns CDR1 SGHTA and CDR2 FQGNSA. The CDR3 consists of 17 residues. CDR3 residues: CASSLRAGRGFTDTQYF. The CDR3 DNA sequence: TGTGCCAGCAGCTTAAGGGCGGGTCGGGGATTCACAGATACGCAGTATTTT.

This clonotype has only a few counts. This chain links TRBV20-1 with TRBJ2-2; D is unclear. Germline V lookup: CDR1 DFQATT, CDR2 SNEGSKA (reference sequence). Trimming stripped 0 bases from V and 2 bases from J, with 10 bases between. The CDR3 extends over 15 amino acids. CDR3 coding DNA: TGCAGTGCTAGAGATTACTCGCGCAACACCGGGGAGCTGTTTTTT. Translation: CSARDYSRNTGELFF.

Comment on this clonotype: This may come from a read error, since a much larger clone is one base off. This chain joins TRBV6-5 and TRBJ2-1; D is perhaps TRBD2 (6 bases). Between the trimmed V and J ends, which lost 4 bases and 12 bases, there was a span of 25 bases. Germline CDR1 MNHEY, CDR2 SVGAGI. CDR3 size: 16 residues. DNA for the CDR3: TGTGCCAGCAGTTCCTGGGGGGTGACCTCCGGGTTTGGGCAGTTCTTC. Its protein product is CASSSWGVTSGFGQFF.

The V call is TRBV30, the J call TRBJ2-3, with TRBD2 matching 11 bases. The CDR3 extends over 16 amino acids. Germline V gene lookup returns CDR1 GTSNPN and CDR2 SVGIG (reference sequence). V trimming: 1 base; J trimming: 3 bases; junction bases outside the gene matches: 6. The CDR3 sequence: CAWSGSLAGGTDTQYF. For the CDR3, the DNA is TGTGCCTGGAGTGGGAGCTTAGCGGGGGGGACAGATACGCAGTATTTT. Drawing the rest from reference TRBV30 and TRBJ2-3, the complete variable domain is SQTIHQWPATLVQPVGSPLSLECTVEGTSNPNLYWYRQAAGRGLQLLFYSVGIGQISSEVPQNLSASRPQDRQFILSSKKLLLSDSGFYLCAWSGSLAGGTDTQYFGPGTRLTVL.

As concerns this clonotype: A much larger clone lies one base from this, so it may be a read error. The chain links TRBV20-1 to TRBJ2-4; TRBD2 agrees at 10 bases. This CDR3 is 14 amino acids long. Germline CDR1 DFQATT, CDR2 SNEGSKA (reference sequence). The junction had 14 bases not matched to a gene; V was cut back by 5 bases and J by 13 bases. The CDR3: CSAPSGGDYNEQYF. DNA for the CDR3: TGCAGTGCTCCCAGCGGGGGGGACTACAATGAGCAGTACTTC.

This clonotype has just a few counts. V gene TRBV7-9 combines with J gene TRBJ1-1; D may be TRBD1 (6 bases). The germline V gene encodes CDR1 SEHNR and CDR2 FQNEAQ (reference sequence). The CDR3 consists of 15 residues. V was cut by 5 bases and J by 2 bases, with 15 bases left in between. CDR3 loop: CASSHTGLINTEAFF. CDR3 nucleotides: TGTGCCAGCAGCCATACAGGGTTGATCAACACTGAAGCTTTCTTT.

This rearrangement joins TRBV30 to TRBJ2-4, with 10 nucleotides matching TRBD1. CDR1 and CDR2 from the germline V gene are GTSNPN and SVGIG (reference sequence). V shed 5 bases, J shed 1 base, and the junction held 11 bases outside the gene matches. This CDR3 region has 17 residues. CDR3: CAWGQGGIVLAKNIQYF. The CDR3 region has the DNA TGTGCCTGGGGACAGGGGGGGATAGTATTGGCCAAAAACATTCAGTACTTC.

The V and J genes are TRBV9 and TRBJ2-2; D may match TRBD1 or TRBD2 (5 bases each). Between the trimmed V and J ends, which lost 2 bases and 2 bases, there was a span of 10 bases. CDR1 is SGDLS, CDR2 YYNGEE, per germline. The CDR3 covers 15 residues. CDR3 sequence (DNA): TGTGCCAGCAGCGTCGGGACCTATAACACCGGGGAGCTGTTTTTT. Translation gives CASSVGTYNTGELFF.

This clonotype was picked up a small number of times. The chain links TRBV20-1 to TRBJ1-5; TRBD1 is a possible D gene (6 bases). Trimming left V 3 bases short and J 3 bases short, with 12 bases between. Per the germline V gene, CDR1 is DFQATT and CDR2 is SNEGSKA (reference sequence). The CDR3 is 14 amino acids. The CDR3, as DNA: TGCAGTGCTAGGTTGGGGGGGCTCAATCAGCCCCAGCATTTT. This encodes CSARLGGLNQPQHF.

This clonotype has ten or more counts. This rearrangement joins TRBV29-1 to TRBJ1-4; 10 bases are shared with TRBD1. Germline trimming cut 7 bases from V and 7 bases from J; bases unmatched to any gene: 6. Germline V gene data show CDR1 as SQVTM and CDR2 as ANQGSEA. This CDR3 has 13 amino acids. The chain's CDR3 is CSGGRDRGEKLFF. The CDR3 DNA sequence: TGCAGCGGCGGTCGGGACAGGGGTGAAAAACTGTTTTTT.

With regard to this clonotype: A much larger clone lies one base from this, so it may be a read error. The chain combines TRBV3-1 with TRBJ2-1, with 8 positions matching TRBD1. The CDR3 contains 15 residues. CDR1 is LGHDT and CDR2 is YNNKEL in the germline V gene (reference sequence). The V gene end was trimmed by 3 bases and the J gene end by 13 bases; junction bases not matched to a gene: 14. The CDR3 nucleotides read TGTGCCAGCAGCCACGGGACAGGCTTAGTGGAGACCCAGTTCTTC. Residues: CASSHGTGLVETQFF.

The chain employs TRBV27 and TRBJ1-2, with a possible D match to TRBD1 (6 bases). CDR3 size: 14 residues. Germline assignment: CDR1 MNHEY and CDR2 SMNVEV (reference sequence). V gave up 3 bases and J gave up 7 bases, with 15 bases separating them. For the CDR3, the DNA is TGTGCCAGCAGTTTGCAGGTGACAGGAGGTGGCTACACCTTC. It codes for CASSLQVTGGGYTF.

The chain couples TRBV11-2 to TRBJ1-4; D possibly corresponds to TRBD1 (5 bases). CDR1 is SGHAT and CDR2 is FQNNGV in the germline V gene. This CDR3 is 17 amino acids long. V was trimmed by 1 base and J by 8 bases, leaving 20 bases between them. The CDR3 loop reads CASSLASGRVPGEKLFF. CDR3 in DNA: TGTGCCAGCAGCTTAGCTTCAGGGAGGGTCCCCGGAGAAAAACTGTTTTTT. Using reference TRBV11-2 and TRBJ1-4 for the parts outside the CDR3, the full variable domain is EAGVAQSPRYKIIEKRQSVAFWCNPISGHATLYWYQQILGQGPKLLIQFQNNGVVDDSQLPKDRFSAERLKGVDSTLKIQPAKLEDSAVYLCASSLASGRVPGEKLFFGSGTQLSVL.

This clonotype has at least ten counts. The V and J genes are TRBV27 and TRBJ2-7; possible D gene TRBD1, 8 bases. The CDR3 contains 15 residues. With 7 bases removed from V and 4 bases from J, the gap between germline ends came to 20 bases. The germline gives CDR1 MNHEY, CDR2 SMNVEV (reference sequence). This chain's CDR3 is CASKVSGTGRYEQYF. The CDR3 bases are TGTGCCAGCAAAGTCAGCGGGACAGGACGATACGAGCAGTACTTC.

The chain uses TRBV12-3 or TRBV12-4 and TRBJ2-5; 8 positions agree with TRBD1. V shed 5 bases and J 3 bases; nucleotides not matched to a gene: 8. CDR3 length: 15 residues. CDR3 coding DNA: TGTGCCAGCAGTGCGGACAGGGTGGGGGAAGAGACCCAGTACTTC. Its protein product is CASSADRVGEETQYF.